This T cell receptor (beta chain) is from a study of graft-versus-host responses after intestinal transplantation. Findings of the study overall: Detected in recipient marrow were GvH clones, some of which were first observed in ileum or blood.

The CDR3 loop spans 18 amino acids. V shed 1 base and J 3 bases; nucleotides not matched to a gene: 18. Per germline, CDR1 GTSNPN and CDR2 SVGIG (reference sequence). Libraries were prepared by immunoSEQ multiplex PCR; TCRdb keeps only in-frame clonotypes and omits some of them. Seen here are under 95,000 clones, more than 80% observed once, and the top ten hold 2.5%. This clone was counted once. Its specificity is unknown. The chain combines TRBV30 with TRBJ2-7; 7 nucleotides agree with TRBD2. Sequenced here: unstimulated CD8+ T cells sorted from spleen or lymph node cells, sampled before intestinal transplant. The clonotype was recovered from a human donor who received an intestinal transplant. The CDR3 nucleotides read TGTGCCTGGAGTGGCCCCCTTCTGGGGCGGGAGCCGGACTACGAGCAGTACTTC. Encoded protein: CAWSGPLLGREPDYEQYF.